The rows below give T cell receptor beta chains drawn from one sample of a study of blood T cells in healthy people across ages. MiXCR, run by TCRdb on the 5' RACE reads, gives a single entry per CDR3 protein. The data hold approximately 1,000,000 distinct CDR3 sequences, with around 43% observed a single time. Sequenced sample: blood. These receptors were collected from a woman in her fifties or sixties in good health. CDR3s include the opening cysteine and the closing phenylalanine or tryptophan. A D gene is named only where the DNA matches it firmly.

NA,TRBJ2-7,TRBV5-1,CASSWSLTSSYEQYF
TRBD2,TRBJ2-7,TRBV20-1,CSAPTGTSWHEQYF
NA,TRBJ1-4,TRBV14,CVSSLVRNEKLFF
TRBD1,TRBJ1-5,TRBV28,CASSLGRTGGLSNQPQHF
NA,TRBJ2-5,TRBV14,CASSHRSTERYQETQYF
TRBD2,TRBJ2-7,TRBV12-3/TRBV12-4,CASSTTKREGPYEQYF
TRBD1,TRBJ1-1,TRBV27,CASYGFRRQGKNTEAFF
NA,TRBJ2-6,TRBV4-1,CASSHPLWGATHNSGANVLTF
NA,TRBJ1-2,TRBV5-6,CASSLPDRNGYTF
NA,TRBJ1-2,TRBV4-1,CASSQDPTENYGYTF
TRBD2,TRBJ2-7,TRBV28,CASSLSGRQVLEQYF
NA,TRBJ2-1,TRBV7-3,CASSPTGHGLDEQFF
NA,TRBJ1-5,TRBV6-1,CASSDYAYSNQPQHF
TRBD2,TRBJ2-3,TRBV20-1,CSASAGRARVETQYF
NA,TRBJ2-3,TRBV12-3/TRBV12-4,CASSLDTGTDTQYF
TRBD2,TRBJ2-1,TRBV12-3/TRBV12-4,CASSPAGADNEQFF
NA,TRBJ2-3,TRBV5-6,CASSFGQFSTDTQYF
NA,TRBJ1-2,TRBV5-1,CASSPNWGRETGYTF
NA,TRBJ2-3,TRBV6-2/TRBV6-3,CASSYWDPQSTDTQYF
NA,TRBJ2-1,TRBV7-2,CASSLRYEQFF
NA,TRBJ2-7,TRBV29-1,CSGLRRGPVYEQYF
NA,TRBJ2-3,TRBV29-1,CSVEDRDRSTDTQYF
NA,TRBJ2-1,TRBV29-1,CSVEGGLGVSYNEQFF
NA,TRBJ2-7,TRBV6-6,CASSPGVYEQYF
NA,TRBJ1-1,TRBV4-3,CASSQDPRSPEAFF
NA,TRBJ2-1,TRBV21-1,CASSKSSPGATSGSAHEQFF
NA,TRBJ2-7,TRBV20-1,CSARASSGSGEQYF
TRBD2,TRBJ2-1,TRBV3-1,CASSQDSGSHNEQFF
TRBD1,TRBJ1-2,TRBV28,CASRSRARGRPYGYTF
NA,NA,TRBV11-3,CASNLKQGAYEQYF
NA,TRBJ1-2,TRBV20-1,CSASVIQERRGDGYTF
TRBD2,TRBJ2-3,TRBV10-3,CAIAGVGEGTDTQYF
NA,TRBJ2-6,TRBV20-1,CSARGGFMRYGANVLTF
TRBD1,TRBJ2-3,TRBV7-3,CASSWGQAPRTDTQYF
NA,TRBJ2-5,TRBV3-1,CASSLWDSPGGETQYF
NA,TRBJ2-5,TRBV9,CASSVGPSSGEETQYF
NA,TRBJ2-5,TRBV7-8,CASSSYSRGSETQYF
NA,TRBJ2-1,TRBV15,CATSRTGGKQFF
NA,TRBJ1-2,TRBV27,CASSLVSGHGYTF
TRBD2,TRBJ2-4,TRBV7-3,CASSLIGTSGGGKNIQYF
TRBD2,TRBJ2-5,TRBV5-1,CASSFTPSGRVNEQYF
TRBD1,TRBJ2-1,TRBV10-1,CASSAGGNSYNEQFF
NA,TRBJ1-2,TRBV7-9,CASSLNPGASYGYTF
NA,TRBJ1-2,TRBV20-1,CRTASAGGYTF
NA,TRBJ2-5,TRBV6-6,CASSWESYNEQYF
TRBD2,TRBJ2-3,TRBV12-3/TRBV12-4,CASSSPRGRLADTQYF